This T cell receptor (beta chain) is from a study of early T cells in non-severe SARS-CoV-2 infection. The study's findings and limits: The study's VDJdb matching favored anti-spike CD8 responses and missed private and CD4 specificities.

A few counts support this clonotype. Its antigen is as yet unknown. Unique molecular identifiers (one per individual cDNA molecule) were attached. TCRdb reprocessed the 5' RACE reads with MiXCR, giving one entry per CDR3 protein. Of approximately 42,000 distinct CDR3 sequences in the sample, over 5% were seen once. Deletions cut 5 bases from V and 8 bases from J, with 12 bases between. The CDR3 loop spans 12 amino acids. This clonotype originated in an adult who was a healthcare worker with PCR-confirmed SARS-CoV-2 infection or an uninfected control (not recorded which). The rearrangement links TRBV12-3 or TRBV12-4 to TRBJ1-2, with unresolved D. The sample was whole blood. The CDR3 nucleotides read TGTGCCAGCAGTAGGACTGTGTTAGGCTACACCTTC. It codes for CASSRTVLGYTF.